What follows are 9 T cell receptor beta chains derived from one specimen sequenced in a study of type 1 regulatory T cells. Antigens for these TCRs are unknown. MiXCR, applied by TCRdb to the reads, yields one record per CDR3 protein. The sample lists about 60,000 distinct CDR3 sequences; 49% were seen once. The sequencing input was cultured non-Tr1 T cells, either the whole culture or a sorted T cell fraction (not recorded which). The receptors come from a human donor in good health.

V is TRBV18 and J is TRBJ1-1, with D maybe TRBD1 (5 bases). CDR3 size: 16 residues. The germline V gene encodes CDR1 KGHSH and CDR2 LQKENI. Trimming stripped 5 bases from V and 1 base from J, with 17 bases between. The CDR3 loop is CASSNTGPGENTEAFF. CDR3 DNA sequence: TGTGCCAGCTCAAACACCGGGCCGGGGGAGAACACTGAAGCTTTCTTT.

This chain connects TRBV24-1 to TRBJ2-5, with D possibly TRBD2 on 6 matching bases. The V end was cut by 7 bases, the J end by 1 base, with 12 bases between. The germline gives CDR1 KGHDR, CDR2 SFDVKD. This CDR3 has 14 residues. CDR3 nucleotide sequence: TGTGCCACCAGCGGGACTCGGGCCCAAGAGACCCAGTACTTC. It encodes CATSGTRAQETQYF.

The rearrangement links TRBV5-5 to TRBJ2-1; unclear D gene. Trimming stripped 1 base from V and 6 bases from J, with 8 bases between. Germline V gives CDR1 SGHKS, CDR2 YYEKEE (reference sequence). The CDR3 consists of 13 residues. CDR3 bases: TGTGCCAGCAGCTTGCTGGTCAGCAATGAGCAGTTCTTC. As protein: CASSLLVSNEQFF.

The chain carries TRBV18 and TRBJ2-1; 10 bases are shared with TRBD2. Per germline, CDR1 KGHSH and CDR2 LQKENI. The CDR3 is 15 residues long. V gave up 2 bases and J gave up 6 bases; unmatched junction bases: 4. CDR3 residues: CASSPERGGSNEQFF. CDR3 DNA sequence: TGTGCCAGCTCACCAGAGCGGGGGGGCTCCAATGAGCAGTTCTTC.

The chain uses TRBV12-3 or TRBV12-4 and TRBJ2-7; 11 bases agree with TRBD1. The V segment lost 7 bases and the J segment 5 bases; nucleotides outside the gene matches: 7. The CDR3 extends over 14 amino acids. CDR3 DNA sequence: TGTGCCAGCACCTTCGGGACAGGGGGGAACGAGCAGTACTTC. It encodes CASTFGTGGNEQYF.

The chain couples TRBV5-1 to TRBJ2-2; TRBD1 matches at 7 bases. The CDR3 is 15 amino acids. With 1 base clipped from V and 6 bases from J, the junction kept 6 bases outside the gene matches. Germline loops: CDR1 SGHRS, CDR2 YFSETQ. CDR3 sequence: CASSLRGRDPGELFF. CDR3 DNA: TGCGCCAGCAGCTTGAGGGGGCGCGATCCCGGGGAGCTGTTTTTT.

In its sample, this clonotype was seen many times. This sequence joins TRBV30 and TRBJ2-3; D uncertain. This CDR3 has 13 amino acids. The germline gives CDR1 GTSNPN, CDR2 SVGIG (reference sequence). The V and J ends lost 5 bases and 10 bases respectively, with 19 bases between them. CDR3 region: CAWGPDLNGPQYF. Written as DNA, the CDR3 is TGTGCCTGGGGCCCAGACCTCAATGGTCCGCAGTATTTT.

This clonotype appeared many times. The CDR3 loop is CSARDWRGGTDTQYF. DNA for the CDR3: TGCAGTGCTAGAGATTGGCGGGGGGGCACAGATACGCAGTATTTT. The rearrangement links TRBV20-1 to TRBJ2-3; 8 bases line up with TRBD2. Per germline, CDR1 DFQATT and CDR2 SNEGSKA (reference sequence). Losses at the gene ends were 0 bases for V and 1 base for J; bases not matched to a gene: 3. This CDR3 is built from 15 residues.

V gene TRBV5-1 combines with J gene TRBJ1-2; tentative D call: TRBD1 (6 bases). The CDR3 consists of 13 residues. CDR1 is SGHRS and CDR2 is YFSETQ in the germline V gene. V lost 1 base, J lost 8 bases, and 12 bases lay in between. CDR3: CASSLNRDGGYTF. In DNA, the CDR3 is TGCGCCAGCAGCTTGAACAGGGATGGCGGCTACACCTTC.